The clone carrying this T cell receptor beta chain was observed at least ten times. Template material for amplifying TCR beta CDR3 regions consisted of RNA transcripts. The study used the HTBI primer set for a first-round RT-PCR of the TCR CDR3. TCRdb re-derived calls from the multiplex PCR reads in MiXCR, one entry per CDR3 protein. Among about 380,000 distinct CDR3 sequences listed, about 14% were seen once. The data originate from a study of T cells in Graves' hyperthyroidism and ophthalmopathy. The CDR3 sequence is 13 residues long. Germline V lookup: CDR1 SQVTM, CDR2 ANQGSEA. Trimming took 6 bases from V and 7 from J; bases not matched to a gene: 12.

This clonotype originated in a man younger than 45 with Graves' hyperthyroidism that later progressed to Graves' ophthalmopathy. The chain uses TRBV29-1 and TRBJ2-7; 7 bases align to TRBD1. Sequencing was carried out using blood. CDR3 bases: TGCAGCGTCGATGTGACAGGGTTGGGGGAGCAGTACTTC. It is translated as CSVDVTGLGEQYF.